This T cell receptor (beta chain) emerged from a study of technical replicates of blood from a few donors. V was pared by 6 bases and J by 2 bases, with 9 bases of the junction left unmatched. CDR3 length: 15 residues. In germline, CDR1 is SNHLY, CDR2 FYNNEI. Sequenced by immunoSEQ multiplex PCR; TCRdb stores in-frame clones only, minus some. Of over 50,000 clones detected, around 92% appear once; the ten largest clones hold 4.3%. This chain joins TRBV2 and TRBJ1-2, with TRBD1 matching over 7 bases. Sequencing was done on a sample of PBMCs. The clonotype comes from a human donor in good health. Some clones in this sample may be carry-over from other donors' samples. The CDR3 DNA is TGTGCCAGCAGCGGTTCAGGGGGGACAAACTATGGCTACACCTTC. Amino acids: CASSGSGGTNYGYTF.